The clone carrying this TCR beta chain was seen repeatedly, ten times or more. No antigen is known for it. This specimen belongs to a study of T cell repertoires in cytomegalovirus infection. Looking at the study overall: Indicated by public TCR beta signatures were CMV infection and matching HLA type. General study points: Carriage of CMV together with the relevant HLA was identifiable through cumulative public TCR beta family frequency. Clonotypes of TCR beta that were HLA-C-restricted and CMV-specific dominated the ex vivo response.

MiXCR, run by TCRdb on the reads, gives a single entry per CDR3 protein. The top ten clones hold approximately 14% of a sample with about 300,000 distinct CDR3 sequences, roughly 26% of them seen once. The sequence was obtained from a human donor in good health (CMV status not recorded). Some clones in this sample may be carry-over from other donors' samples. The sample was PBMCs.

This CDR3 reads CASSSVGYNSPLHF. The CDR3 DNA follows: TGTGCCAGCAGCTCCGTGGGGTATAATTCACCCCTCCACTTT. The rearrangement joins TRBV7-3 to TRBJ1-6, with no clear D. The CDR3 spans 14 residues. V lost 4 bases and J 4 bases, leaving 8 bases between the germline ends. CDR1 and CDR2 (germline): SGHTA, FQGTGA.